The clone carrying this TCR beta chain showed up just a few times. Its antigen remains unidentified. The data belong to a study of T-cell memory formation after mild COVID-19. For the study at large: Clusters of TCRs were largely donor specific. Whole-study results and caveats: Among clones contracting day 15 to 85, CD4/CD8 was balanced, whereas later expanders leaned CD4+. Cross-reactive memory appears to have joined, as suggested by some responding clones showing up in pre-infection memory.

V lost 5 bases and J lost 5; bases outside the gene matches: 7. CDR3 length: 15 amino acids. TCRdb re-derived calls from the 5' RACE reads in MiXCR, one entry per CDR3 protein. The sample consists of 250,000 to 350,000 distinct CDR3 sequences, approximately 19% of them appearing once. The sample consisted of PBMCs or a T cell subset sorted from them (not recorded which). The chain recombines TRBV12-3 or TRBV12-4 with TRBJ2-3; 10 bases are a match to TRBD2. This receptor was obtained from a man aged 18-30 years who had mild COVID-19 (a few samples of this study predate the infection). Cell type and time point are not known. This chain's CDR3 is CASSPLAGVVDTQYF. The CDR3 coding sequence is TGTGCCAGCAGTCCCCTAGCGGGGGTAGTAGATACGCAGTATTTT.